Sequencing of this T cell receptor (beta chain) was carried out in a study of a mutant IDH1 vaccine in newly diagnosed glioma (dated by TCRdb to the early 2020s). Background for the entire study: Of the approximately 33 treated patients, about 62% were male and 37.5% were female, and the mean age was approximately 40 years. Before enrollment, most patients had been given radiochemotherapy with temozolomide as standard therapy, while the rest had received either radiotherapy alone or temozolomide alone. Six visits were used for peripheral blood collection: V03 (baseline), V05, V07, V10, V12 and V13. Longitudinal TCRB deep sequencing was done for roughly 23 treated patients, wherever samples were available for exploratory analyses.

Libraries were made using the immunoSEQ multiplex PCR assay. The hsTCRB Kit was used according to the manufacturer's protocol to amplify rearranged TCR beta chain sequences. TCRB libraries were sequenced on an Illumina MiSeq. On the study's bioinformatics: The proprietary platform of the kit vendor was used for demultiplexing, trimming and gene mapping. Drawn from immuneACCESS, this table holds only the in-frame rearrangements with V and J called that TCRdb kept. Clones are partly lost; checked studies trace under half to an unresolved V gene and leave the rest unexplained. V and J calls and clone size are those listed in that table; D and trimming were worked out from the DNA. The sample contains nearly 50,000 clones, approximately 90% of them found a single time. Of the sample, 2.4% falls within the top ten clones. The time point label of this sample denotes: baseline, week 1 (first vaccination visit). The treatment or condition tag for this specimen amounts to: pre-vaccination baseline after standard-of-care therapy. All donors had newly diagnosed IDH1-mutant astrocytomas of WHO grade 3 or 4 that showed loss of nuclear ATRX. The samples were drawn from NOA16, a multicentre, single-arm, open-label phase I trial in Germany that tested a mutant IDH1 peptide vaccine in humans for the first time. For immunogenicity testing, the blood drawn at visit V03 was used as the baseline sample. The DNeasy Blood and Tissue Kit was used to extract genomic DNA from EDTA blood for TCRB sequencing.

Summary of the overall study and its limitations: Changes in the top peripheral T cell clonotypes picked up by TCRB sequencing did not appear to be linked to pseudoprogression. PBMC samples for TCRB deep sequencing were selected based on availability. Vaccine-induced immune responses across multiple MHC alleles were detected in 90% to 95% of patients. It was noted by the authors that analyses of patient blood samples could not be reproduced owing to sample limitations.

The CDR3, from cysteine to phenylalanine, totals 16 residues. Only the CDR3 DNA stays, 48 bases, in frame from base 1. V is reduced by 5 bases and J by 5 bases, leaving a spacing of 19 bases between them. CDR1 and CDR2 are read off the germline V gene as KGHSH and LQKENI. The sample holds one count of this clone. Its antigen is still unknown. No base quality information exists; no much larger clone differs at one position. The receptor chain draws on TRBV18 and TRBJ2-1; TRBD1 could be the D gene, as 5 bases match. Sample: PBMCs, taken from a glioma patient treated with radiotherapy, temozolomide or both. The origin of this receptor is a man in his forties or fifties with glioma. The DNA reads TGTGCCAGCTCAAGGGGTGATAGCTCCACAAACAATGAGCAGTTCTTC. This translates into CASSRGDSSTNNEQFF.